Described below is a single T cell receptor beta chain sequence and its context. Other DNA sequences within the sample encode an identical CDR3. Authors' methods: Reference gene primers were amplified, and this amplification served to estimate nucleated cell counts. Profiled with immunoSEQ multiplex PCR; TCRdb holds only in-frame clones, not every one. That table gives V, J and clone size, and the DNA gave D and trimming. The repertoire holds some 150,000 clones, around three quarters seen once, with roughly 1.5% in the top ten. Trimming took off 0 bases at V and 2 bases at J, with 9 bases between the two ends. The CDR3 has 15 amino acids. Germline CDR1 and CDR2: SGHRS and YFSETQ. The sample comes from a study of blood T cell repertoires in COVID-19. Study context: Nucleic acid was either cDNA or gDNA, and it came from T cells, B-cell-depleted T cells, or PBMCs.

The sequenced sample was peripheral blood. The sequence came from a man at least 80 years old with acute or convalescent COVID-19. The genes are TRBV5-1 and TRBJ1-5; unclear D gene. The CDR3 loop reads CASSLGAGGNQPQHF. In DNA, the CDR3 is TGCGCCAGCAGCTTGGGGGCAGGCGGCAATCAGCCCCAGCATTTT.